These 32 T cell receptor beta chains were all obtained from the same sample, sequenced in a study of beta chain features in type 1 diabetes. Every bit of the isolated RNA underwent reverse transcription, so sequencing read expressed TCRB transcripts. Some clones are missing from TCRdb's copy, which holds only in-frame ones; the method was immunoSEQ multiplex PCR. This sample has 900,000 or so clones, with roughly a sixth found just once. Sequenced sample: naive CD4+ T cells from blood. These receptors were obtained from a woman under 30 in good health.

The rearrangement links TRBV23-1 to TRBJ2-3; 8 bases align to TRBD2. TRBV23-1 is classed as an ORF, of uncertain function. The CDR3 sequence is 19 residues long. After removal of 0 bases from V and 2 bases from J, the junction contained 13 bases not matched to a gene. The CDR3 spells CASSQSNLAGGLDTDTQYF. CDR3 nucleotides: TGCGCCAGCAGTCAATCGAATTTGGCGGGAGGTTTAGACACAGATACGCAGTATTTT.

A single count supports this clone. CDR3 DNA sequence: TGTGCCACCAGCTTCCGACTCACTACGGGGGAAAAACTGTTTTTT. It codes for CATSFRLTTGEKLFF. The chain couples TRBV15 to TRBJ1-4; unclear D gene. Trimming took 5 bases from V and 8 from J, leaving 18 bases between them. The CDR3 covers 15 residues. Germline V gene lookup returns CDR1 LNHNV and CDR2 YYDKDF (reference sequence).

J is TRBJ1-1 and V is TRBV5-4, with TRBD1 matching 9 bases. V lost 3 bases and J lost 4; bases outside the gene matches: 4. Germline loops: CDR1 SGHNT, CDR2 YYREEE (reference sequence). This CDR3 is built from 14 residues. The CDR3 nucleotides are TGTGCCAGCAGCTCCCGGGACAGGGTCACTGAAGCTTTCTTT. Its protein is CASSSRDRVTEAFF.

DNA for the CDR3: TGTGCCAGCAGCAAGCGGGGGCCCACAGATACGCAGTATTTT. It encodes CASSKRGPTDTQYF. The gene calls are TRBV7-3 and TRBJ2-3; 8 bases match TRBD2. This CDR3 comprises 14 residues. Germline CDR1 SGHTA, CDR2 FQGTGA. After removal of 5 bases from V and 2 bases from J, the junction contained 3 bases not matched to a gene. The full variable domain, in which reference TRBV7-3 and TRBJ2-3 provide the parts outside the CDR3, is GAGVSQTPSNKVTEKGKYVELRCDPISGHTALYWYRQSLGQGPEFLIYFQGTGAADDSGLPNDRFFAVRPEGSVSTLKIQRTERGDSAVYLCASSKRGPTDTQYFGPGTRLTVL.

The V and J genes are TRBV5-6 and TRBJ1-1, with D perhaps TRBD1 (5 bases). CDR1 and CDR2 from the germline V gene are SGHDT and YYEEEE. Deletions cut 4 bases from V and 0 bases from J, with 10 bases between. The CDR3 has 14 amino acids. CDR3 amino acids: CASSPLTVNTEAFF. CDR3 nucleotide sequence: TGTGCCAGCAGCCCGTTGACAGTGAACACTGAAGCTTTCTTT.

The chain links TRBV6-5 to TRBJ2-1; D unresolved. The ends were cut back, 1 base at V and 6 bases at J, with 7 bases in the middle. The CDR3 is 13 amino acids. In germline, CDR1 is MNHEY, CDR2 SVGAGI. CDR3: CASSYWNGNEQFF. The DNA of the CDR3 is TGTGCCAGCAGTTACTGGAATGGCAATGAGCAGTTCTTC.

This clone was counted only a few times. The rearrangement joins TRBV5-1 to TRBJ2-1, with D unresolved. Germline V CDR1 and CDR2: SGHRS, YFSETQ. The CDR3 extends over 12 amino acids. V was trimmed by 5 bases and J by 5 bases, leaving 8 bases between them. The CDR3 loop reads CASSAANNEQFF. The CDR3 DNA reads TGCGCCAGCAGTGCGGCGAACAATGAGCAGTTCTTC.

Here the CDR3 DNA reads TGTGCCAGCAGCTGGAGACTAGCGATCGACGGCACAGATACGCAGTATTTT. Amino acids: CASSWRLAIDGTDTQYF. V is TRBV7-9 and J is TRBJ2-3, with TRBD2 matching 8 bases. With 4 bases clipped from V and 1 base from J, the junction kept 10 bases outside the gene matches. This CDR3 is built from 17 residues. Germline CDR1 and CDR2: SEHNR and FQNEAQ (reference sequence).

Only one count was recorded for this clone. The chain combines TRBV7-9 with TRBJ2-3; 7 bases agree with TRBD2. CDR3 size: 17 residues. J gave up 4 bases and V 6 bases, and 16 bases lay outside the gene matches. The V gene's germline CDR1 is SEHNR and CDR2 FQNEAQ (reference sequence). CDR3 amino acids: CASSSGGLTSLPDTQYF. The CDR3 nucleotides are TGTGCCAGCAGTTCGGGGGGTCTTACTAGCCTTCCAGATACGCAGTATTTT.

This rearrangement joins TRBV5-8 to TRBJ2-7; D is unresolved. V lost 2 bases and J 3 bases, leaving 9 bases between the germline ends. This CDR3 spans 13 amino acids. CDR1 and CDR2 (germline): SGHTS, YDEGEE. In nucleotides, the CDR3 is TGTGCCAGCAGCTTAGGCAGCCACTACGAGCAGTACTTC. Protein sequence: CASSLGSHYEQYF. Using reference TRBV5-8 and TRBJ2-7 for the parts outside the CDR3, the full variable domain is EAGVTQSPTHLIKTRGQQATLRCSPISGHTSVYWYQQALGLGLQFLLWYDEGEERNRGNFPPRFSGRQFPNYSSELNVNALELEDSALYLCASSLGSHYEQYFGPGTRLTVT.

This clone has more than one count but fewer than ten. The CDR3 spells CASRPRTSGSSEQYF. DNA for the CDR3: TGTGCCAGCAGACCAAGGACTAGCGGGAGTTCCGAGCAGTACTTC. The chain links TRBV2 to TRBJ2-7; 13 bases agree with TRBD2. This CDR3 region has 15 residues. CDR1 SNHLY and CDR2 FYNNEI come from the germline V gene. V trimming: 6 bases; J trimming: 6 bases; junction bases outside the gene matches: 8.

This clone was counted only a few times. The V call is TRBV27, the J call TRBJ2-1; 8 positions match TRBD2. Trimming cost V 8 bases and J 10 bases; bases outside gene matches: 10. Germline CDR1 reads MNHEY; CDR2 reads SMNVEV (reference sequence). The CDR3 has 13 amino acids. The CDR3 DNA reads TGTGCCAGCCGCCGGACTAGCAGTAGGGAGCAGTTCTTC. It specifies CASRRTSSREQFF.

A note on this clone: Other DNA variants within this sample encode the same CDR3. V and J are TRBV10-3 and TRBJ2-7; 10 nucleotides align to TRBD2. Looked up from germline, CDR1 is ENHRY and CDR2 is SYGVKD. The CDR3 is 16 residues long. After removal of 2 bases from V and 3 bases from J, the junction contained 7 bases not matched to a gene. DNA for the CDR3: TGTGCCATCAGTGAGGAAAGCGGGAGGGCTCTCTACGAGCAGTACTTC. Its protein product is CAISEESGRALYEQYF.

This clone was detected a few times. The CDR3 DNA sequence: TGTGCCAGCAGTTACCTGGACAGGGCTAACTATGGCTACACCTTC. Protein: CASSYLDRANYGYTF. The chain carries TRBV6-5 and TRBJ1-2; 8 bases are shared with TRBD1. This CDR3 has 15 residues. J was trimmed by 0 bases and V by 2 bases; bases with no gene match: 2. In germline, CDR1 is MNHEY, CDR2 SVGAGI.

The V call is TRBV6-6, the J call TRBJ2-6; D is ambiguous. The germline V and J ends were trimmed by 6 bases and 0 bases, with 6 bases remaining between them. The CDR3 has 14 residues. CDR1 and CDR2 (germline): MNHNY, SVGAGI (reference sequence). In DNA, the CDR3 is TGTGCCAGCAGGACGTCCTCTGGGGCCAACGTCCTGACTTTC. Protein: CASRTSSGANVLTF.

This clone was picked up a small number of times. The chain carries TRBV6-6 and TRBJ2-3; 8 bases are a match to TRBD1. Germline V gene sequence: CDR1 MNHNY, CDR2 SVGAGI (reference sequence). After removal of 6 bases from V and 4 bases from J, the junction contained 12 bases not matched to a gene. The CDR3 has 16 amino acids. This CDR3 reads CASRQGGRGLSDTQYF. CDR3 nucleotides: TGTGCCAGCAGGCAAGGTGGCAGGGGGCTGTCAGATACGCAGTATTTT.

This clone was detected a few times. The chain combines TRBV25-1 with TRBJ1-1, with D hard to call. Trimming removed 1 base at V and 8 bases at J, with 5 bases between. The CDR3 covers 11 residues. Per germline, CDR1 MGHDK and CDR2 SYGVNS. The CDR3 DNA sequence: TGTGCCAGCAGTGAATTATCAGAAGCTTTCTTT. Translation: CASSELSEAFF.

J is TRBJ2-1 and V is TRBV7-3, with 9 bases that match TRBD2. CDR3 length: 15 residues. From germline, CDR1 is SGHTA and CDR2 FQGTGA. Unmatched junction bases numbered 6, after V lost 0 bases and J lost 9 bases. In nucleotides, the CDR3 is TGTGCCAGCAGCTTAACGGCGGGCGGGAGGGGTGAGCAGTTCTTC. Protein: CASSLTAGGRGEQFF.

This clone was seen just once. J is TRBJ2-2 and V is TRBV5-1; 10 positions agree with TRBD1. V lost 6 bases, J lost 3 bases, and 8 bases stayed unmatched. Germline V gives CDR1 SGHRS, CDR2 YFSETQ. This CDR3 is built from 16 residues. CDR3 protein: CASNQDRGLYTGELFF. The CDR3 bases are TGCGCCAGCAACCAAGACAGGGGGCTGTACACCGGGGAGCTGTTTTTT.

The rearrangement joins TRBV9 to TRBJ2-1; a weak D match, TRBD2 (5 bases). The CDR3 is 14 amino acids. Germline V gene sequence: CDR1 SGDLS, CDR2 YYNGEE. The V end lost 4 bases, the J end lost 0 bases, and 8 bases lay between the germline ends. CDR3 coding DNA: TGTGCCAGCAGCCCGGGATTCTCCTACAATGAGCAGTTCTTC. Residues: CASSPGFSYNEQFF.

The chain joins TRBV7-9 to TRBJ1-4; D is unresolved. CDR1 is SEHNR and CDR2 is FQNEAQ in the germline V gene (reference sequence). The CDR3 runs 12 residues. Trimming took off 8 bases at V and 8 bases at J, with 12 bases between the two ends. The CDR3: CASGPGEEKLFF. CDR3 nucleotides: TGTGCCAGCGGCCCCGGGGAGGAAAAACTGTTTTTT.

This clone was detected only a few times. The CDR3 nucleotides are TGTGCCAGCAGCTTAGCGGCCCACCTTAATGAAAAACTGTTTTTT. It specifies CASSLAAHLNEKLFF. The J gene is TRBJ1-4, the V gene TRBV7-9; no definite D call. Germline-derived CDR1 and CDR2 are SEHNR and FQNEAQ (reference sequence). This CDR3 has 15 residues. Trimming shortened V by 0 bases and J by 4 bases, and 9 bases separated the two germline ends.

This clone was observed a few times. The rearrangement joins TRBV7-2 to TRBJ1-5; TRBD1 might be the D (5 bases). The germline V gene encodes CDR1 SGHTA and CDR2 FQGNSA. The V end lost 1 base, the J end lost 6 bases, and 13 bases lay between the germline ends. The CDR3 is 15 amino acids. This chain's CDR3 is CASSLGGTVGQPQHF. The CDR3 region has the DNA TGTGCCAGCAGCTTAGGAGGGACCGTCGGTCAGCCCCAGCATTTT.

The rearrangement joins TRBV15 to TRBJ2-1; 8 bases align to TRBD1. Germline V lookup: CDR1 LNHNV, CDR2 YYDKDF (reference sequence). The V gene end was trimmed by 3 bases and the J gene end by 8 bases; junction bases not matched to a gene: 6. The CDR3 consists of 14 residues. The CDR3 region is CATSSDRGSDEQFF. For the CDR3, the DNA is TGTGCCACCAGCAGCGACAGGGGAAGCGATGAGCAGTTCTTC.

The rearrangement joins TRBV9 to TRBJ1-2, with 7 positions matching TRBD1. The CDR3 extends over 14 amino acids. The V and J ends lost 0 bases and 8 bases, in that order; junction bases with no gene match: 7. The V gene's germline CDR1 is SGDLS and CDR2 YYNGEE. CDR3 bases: TGTGCCAGCAGCGTAGGTAGAGGGGGCTTGGGCTACACCTTC. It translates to CASSVGRGGLGYTF.

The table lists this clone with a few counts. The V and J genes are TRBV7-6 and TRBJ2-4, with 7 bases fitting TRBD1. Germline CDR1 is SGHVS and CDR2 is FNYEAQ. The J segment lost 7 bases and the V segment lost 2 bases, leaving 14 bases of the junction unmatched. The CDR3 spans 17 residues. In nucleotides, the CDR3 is TGTGCCAGCAGCTTAAACAGGGGCCACGGGCAAGGCAACATTCAGTACTTC. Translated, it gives CASSLNRGHGQGNIQYF.

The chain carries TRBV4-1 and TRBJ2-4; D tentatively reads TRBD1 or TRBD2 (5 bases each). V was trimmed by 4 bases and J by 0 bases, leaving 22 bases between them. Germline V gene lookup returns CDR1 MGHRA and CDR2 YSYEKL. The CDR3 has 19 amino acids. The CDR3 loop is CASSPGQAIVTLAKNIQYF. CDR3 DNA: TGCGCCAGCAGCCCGGGGCAGGCGATCGTAACACTAGCCAAAAACATTCAGTACTTC.

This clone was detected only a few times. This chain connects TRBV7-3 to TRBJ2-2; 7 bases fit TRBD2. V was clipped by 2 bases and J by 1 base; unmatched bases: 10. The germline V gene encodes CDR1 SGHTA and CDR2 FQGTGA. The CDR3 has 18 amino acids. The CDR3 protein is CASSLGLGSQWNTGELFF. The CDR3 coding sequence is TGTGCCAGCAGCTTAGGACTAGGATCTCAATGGAACACCGGGGAGCTGTTTTTT.

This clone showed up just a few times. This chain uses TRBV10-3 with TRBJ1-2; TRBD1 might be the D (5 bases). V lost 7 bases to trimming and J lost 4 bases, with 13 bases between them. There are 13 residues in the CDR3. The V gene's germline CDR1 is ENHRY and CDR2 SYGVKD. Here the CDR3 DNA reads TGTGCCATCACCTCATCCGGGACCTATGGCTACACCTTC. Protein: CAITSSGTYGYTF.

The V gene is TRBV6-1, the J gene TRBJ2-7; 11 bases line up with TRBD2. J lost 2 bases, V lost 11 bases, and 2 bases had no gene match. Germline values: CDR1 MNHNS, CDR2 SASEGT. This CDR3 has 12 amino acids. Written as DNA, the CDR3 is TGTGCCGTAGCGGGAGGGCCCTACGAGCAGTACTTC. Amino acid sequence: CAVAGGPYEQYF.

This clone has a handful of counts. The CDR3 spells CASELGGGGNQPQHF. The CDR3, as DNA: TGTGCCAGTGAGCTGGGAGGGGGTGGCAATCAGCCCCAGCATTTT. The V gene is TRBV7-9, the J gene TRBJ1-5; tentatively, D is TRBD1 (6 bases). CDR1 is SEHNR, CDR2 FQNEAQ, per germline (reference sequence). V shed 9 bases and J shed 2 bases, with 17 bases lying between them. The CDR3 runs to 15 residues.

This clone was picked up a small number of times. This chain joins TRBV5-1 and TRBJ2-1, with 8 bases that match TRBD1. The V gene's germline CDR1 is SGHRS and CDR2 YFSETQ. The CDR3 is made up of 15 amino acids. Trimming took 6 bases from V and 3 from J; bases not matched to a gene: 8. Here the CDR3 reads CASTTTGGGYNEQFF. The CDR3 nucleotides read TGCGCCAGCACCACAACAGGGGGAGGCTACAATGAGCAGTTCTTC.